The T cell receptor (beta chain) under discussion was sequenced for a study of naive and memory T cell subsets. As for this clonotype: Its antigen is unidentified.

Study outcomes and limitations: Gini index rose across naive, CM, EM and EMRA in CD4 and CD8.

Both TRBC1 and TRBC2 were covered by a beta constant-region primer of two equimolar oligonucleotides. Via MiXCR, TCRdb re-called the UMI-ligation and nested PCR reads, giving one row per CDR3 protein. Among some 150,000 distinct CDR3 sequences listed, about a sixth were seen once. Germline CDR1 and CDR2: MNHNS and SASEGT. Losses at the gene ends were 3 bases for V and 2 bases for J; bases not matched to a gene: 6. This CDR3 spans 16 amino acids. The clonotype was recovered from a human donor in good health. The sample was naive CD4+ T cells from blood. The rearrangement links TRBV6-1 to TRBJ2-7, with 11 bases aligning to TRBD2. In DNA, the CDR3 is TGTGCCAGCAGTGAGGGGGGGACTAGCGGAACCTACGAGCAGTACTTC. This codes for CASSEGGTSGTYEQYF.